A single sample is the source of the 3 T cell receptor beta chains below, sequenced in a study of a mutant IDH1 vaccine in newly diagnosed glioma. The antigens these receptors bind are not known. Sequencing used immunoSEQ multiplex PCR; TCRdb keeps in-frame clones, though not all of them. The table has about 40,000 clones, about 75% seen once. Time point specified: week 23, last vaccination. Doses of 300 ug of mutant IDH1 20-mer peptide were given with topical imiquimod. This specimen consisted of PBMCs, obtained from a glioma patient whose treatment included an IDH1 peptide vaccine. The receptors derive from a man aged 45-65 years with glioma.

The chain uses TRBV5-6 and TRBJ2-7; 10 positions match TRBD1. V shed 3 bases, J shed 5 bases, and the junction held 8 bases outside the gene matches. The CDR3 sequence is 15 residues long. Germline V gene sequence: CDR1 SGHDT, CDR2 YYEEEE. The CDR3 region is CASSWDRGHGNEQYF. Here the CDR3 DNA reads TGTGCCAGCAGCTGGGACAGGGGCCACGGGAACGAGCAGTACTTC.

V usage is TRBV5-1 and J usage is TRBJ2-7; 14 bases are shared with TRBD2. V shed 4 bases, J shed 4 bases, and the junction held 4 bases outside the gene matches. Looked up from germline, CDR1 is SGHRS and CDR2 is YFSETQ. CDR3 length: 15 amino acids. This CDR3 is CASSSRTSGGYEQYF. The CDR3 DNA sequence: TGCGCCAGCAGCAGCCGGACTAGCGGGGGGTACGAGCAGTACTTC.

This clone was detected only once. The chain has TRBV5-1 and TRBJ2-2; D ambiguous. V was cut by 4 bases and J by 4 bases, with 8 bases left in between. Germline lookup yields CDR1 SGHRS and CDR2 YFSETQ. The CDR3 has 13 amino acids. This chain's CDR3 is CASSPRITGELFF. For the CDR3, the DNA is TGCGCCAGCAGCCCCCGCATCACCGGGGAGCTGTTTTTT.